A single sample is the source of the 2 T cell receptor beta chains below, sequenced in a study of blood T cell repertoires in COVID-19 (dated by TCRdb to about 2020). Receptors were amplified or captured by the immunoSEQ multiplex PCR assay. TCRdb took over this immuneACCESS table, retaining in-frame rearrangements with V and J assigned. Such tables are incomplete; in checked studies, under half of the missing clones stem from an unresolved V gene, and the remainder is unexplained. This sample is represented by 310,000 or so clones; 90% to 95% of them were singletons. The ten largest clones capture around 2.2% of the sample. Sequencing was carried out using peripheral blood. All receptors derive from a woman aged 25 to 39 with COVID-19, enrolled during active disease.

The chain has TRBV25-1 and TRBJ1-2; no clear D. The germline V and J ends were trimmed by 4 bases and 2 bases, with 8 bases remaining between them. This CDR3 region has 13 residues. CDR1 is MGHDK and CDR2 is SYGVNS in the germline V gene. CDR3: CASSGPTNYGYTF. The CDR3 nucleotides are TGTGCCAGCAGTGGTCCTACGAACTATGGCTACACCTTC.

CDR3 amino acids: CASSQDQGGEGNEQFF. CDR3 nucleotides: TGTGCCAGCAGCCAAGATCAAGGGGGAGAGGGCAATGAGCAGTTCTTC. The chain combines TRBV3-1 (or the pseudogene TRBV3-2) with TRBJ2-1; D perhaps matches TRBD1 (6 bases). The V gene lost 0 bases and the J gene lost 6 bases, with 15 bases spanning the gap. This CDR3 has 16 amino acids. The germline V gene has CDR1 LGHDT and CDR2 YNNKEL (reference sequence).